Listed here is a single T cell receptor beta chain. Antigen unknown. Genes here carry mouse names. The read ends 1 residue shy of where the CDR3 ends; the end is completed using the germline J gene. As to time point: mouse harvest day 7 after allogeneic transplant. Mouse grafts combined 10^7 T-cell-depleted bone marrow cells with 10^6 splenic CD5+ T cells. B6 (H2b) cells into BALB/c (H2d) mice; tissues taken at day 7 or 14. The data were obtained in a study of tissue T cells after allogeneic stem cell transplantation. Method: immunoSEQ multiplex PCR; TCRdb's copy keeps in-frame clones and lacks some. The sample has more than 6,500 clones, around 48% seen once. The CDR3 is 14 amino acids. With 0 bases clipped from V and 6 bases from J, the junction kept 3 bases outside the gene matches. In germline, CDR1 is NNHNN, CDR2 SYGAGS (reference sequence). Study results and caveats: Across patients, clones rarely overlapped, yet motif clusters were shared tissue-specifically. Within patients, tissue anatomy strongly shaped TCR repertoire composition. Limitations included a small, clinically heterogeneous cohort and limited sampling depth.

The specimen sequenced was gut tissue. The rearrangement joins TRBV13-2 to TRBJ2-5, with TRBD2 matching over 8 bases. The TCR originated in a female BALB/c mouse given C57BL/6 T cells with graft-versus-host disease after an allogeneic hematopoietic cell transplant. The sequenced part of the CDR3 DNA is TGTGCCAGCGGTGATGCTGGGGGGTTCGACACCCAGTAC. Its translation: CASGDAGGFDTQY. The whole CDR3 sequence is CASGDAGGFDTQYF.